The sequence of this TCR beta chain was determined in a study of T cell responses to AZD1222 COVID-19 vaccine. Regarding the study as a whole: CD4 TCRs covered the whole spike, strongest at regions 160-218 and 743-854. Nearly half of unique spike-specific TCRs reportedly avoided B.1.351 and B.1.1.7 mutated regions. Breadth and depth of Spike-specific TCRs rose after two AZD1222 doses.

Libraries were prepared by immunoSEQ multiplex PCR; TCRdb keeps only in-frame clonotypes and omits some of them. The sample has tens of thousands of clones, 65% to 80% seen once. V lost 3 bases to trimming and J lost 2 bases, with 13 bases between them. There are 15 residues in the CDR3. Germline CDR1 reads KGHDR; CDR2 reads SFDVKD. This clone has only one observation. Its cognate antigen is unknown. The material was peripheral blood, obtained on day 0 of AZD1222 vaccination. This sequence joins TRBV24-1 and TRBJ2-7; D assignment may be TRBD1 or TRBD2 (5 bases each). This TCR derives from an adult in good health. The CDR3 spells CATSDPRDGAYEQYF. The DNA for the CDR3 is TGTGCCACCAGTGATCCCCGGGACGGTGCCTACGAGCAGTACTTC.